This TCR beta chain was identified during a study of cytotoxic CD8 clonotypes in ibrutinib-treated CLL. Study background: It was after a median 12 months of treatment, range 6 to 36, that response samples were taken. The study, taken as a whole, reports: Clonality correlated strongly with circulating CD8+ T cells and exceeded age-matched healthy donors at baseline.

With regard to this clone: Its antigen is unknown.

CDR1 and CDR2 from the germline V gene are SGHTA and FQGTGA. CDR3 length equals 14 residues. V gave up 5 bases and J gave up 4 bases, with 13 bases separating them. TCRdb's copy holds only in-frame clones and misses some; the assay was immunoSEQ multiplex PCR. The sample has fewer than 400,000 clones; 67% are singletons. The sample was PBMCs, taken after 36 months of ibrutinib treatment. The receptor comes from a human donor with chronic lymphocytic leukemia. The V and J genes are TRBV7-3 and TRBJ2-3; possible D gene TRBD1, 7 bases. The CDR3 region is CASSRDSGPDTQYF. The CDR3 bases are TGTGCCAGCAGCAGGGACAGCGGGCCAGATACGCAGTATTTT.